This is a list of T cell receptor beta chains from one sample in a study of T cell repertoires in cytomegalovirus infection. The antigens for these receptors are not known. TCRdb independently ran MiXCR on the reads; one entry per CDR3 protein. The sample has hundreds of thousands of distinct CDR3 sequences, approximately 30% seen once. The sequencing here drew on cultured CD8+ T cells from PBMCs, taken from culture after CMV antigen stimulation. All receptors derive from a human donor in good health (CMV status not recorded). Some clones in this sample may be carry-over from other donors' samples. Each CDR3 is given with its conserved first and last residue. The D gene is left open where the match is weak. Rows may omit the clone size; those that give it use once, few, many or a size class.

>TRBJ2-3|many|TRBD2|TRBV6-5
TGTGCCAGCAGTTACACTAGCGGGGGGCGGGAATATTTT
CASSYTSGGREYF
>TRBJ2-1|many|TRBD2|TRBV7-6
TGTGCCAGCAGCTTAGCGCAGAAGCGGGGTTCCTACAATGAGCAGTTCTTC
CASSLAQKRGSYNEQFF
>TRBJ1-1|few|TRBD1|TRBV7-9
TGTGCCAGCAGCTCTCAGGGGGCGGCGAACACTGAAGCTTTCTTT
CASSSQGAANTEAFF
>TRBJ1-1|.|.|TRBV6-2/TRBV6-3
TGTGCCAGCAGTTACTCACTGAGGGAAGTGTTGGACACTGAAGCTTTCTTT
CASSYSLREVLDTEAFF
>TRBJ2-2|many|.|TRBV7-6
TGTGCCAGCAGCTTAGCTAAAGGCGGGCTTAACACCGGGGAGCTGTTTTTT
CASSLAKGGLNTGELFF
>TRBJ2-1|.|.|TRBV12-5
TGTGCTAGTGGTCGAGGAAGCTCCTACAATAAGCAGTTCTTC
CASGRGSSYNKQFF
>TRBJ2-1|many|.|TRBV6-2/TRBV6-3
TGTGCCAGCAGTTATGGGTATGAGCAGTTCTTC
CASSYGYEQFF
>TRBJ1-5|many|.|TRBV11-2
TGTGCCAGCAGCTTAGATGTCGGTAGCAATCAGCCCCAGCATTTT
CASSLDVGSNQPQHF
>TRBJ2-4|.|.|TRBV6-1
TGTGCCGGCAGTGTTGACGGTCTAGCCAAAAACATTCAGTACTTC
CAGSVDGLAKNIQYF
>TRBJ1-1|many|.|TRBV11-3
TGTGCCAGCCAGGGGTATGAGGGCACTGAAGCTTTCTTT
CASQGYEGTEAFF
>TRBJ2-1|.|.|TRBV5-5
TGTGCCAGCAGCTTCGCTAGCGAGGGCCGCTACAATGAGCAGTTCTTC
CASSFASEGRYNEQFF
>TRBJ2-7|.|.|TRBV7-9
TGTGCCGGCGAGGGACTGCAATACGAGCAGTACTTC
CAGEGLQYEQYF
>TRBJ1-3|.|.|TRBV5-8
TGTGCCAGCAGCTTGGCTGGACAGATTGGAAACACCATATATTTT
CASSLAGQIGNTIYF
>TRBJ1-2|few|TRBD1|TRBV19
TGTGCCACCGCAGGGGGCTCGTATGGCTACACCTTC
CATAGGSYGYTF
>TRBJ2-3|few|.|TRBV6-1
TGTGCCAGCAGTCCCGGAGGGGGCGCGTTAGGAGATACGCAGTATTTT
CASSPGGGALGDTQYF
>TRBJ1-5|.|.|TRBV7-6
TGTGCCAGCAGCTTAGGGCAGAGGCAGCCCCAGCATTTT
CASSLGQRQPQHF
>TRBJ1-4|.|.|TRBV19
TGTGCCAGCAAAGGGATCACTAATGAAAAACTGTTTTTT
CASKGITNEKLFF
>TRBJ2-3|few|.|TRBV14
TGTGCCAGCAGCCAAGATCCGGCAGATACGCAGTATTTT
CASSQDPADTQYF
>TRBJ2-1|.|.|TRBV27
TGTGCCAGCAGTTTCCAGCTTACCTACAATGAGCAGTTCTTC
CASSFQLTYNEQFF
>TRBJ2-7|many|.|TRBV12-3/TRBV12-4
TGTGCCAGCAGTCCAGACAGAGCCGGCCACGAGCAGTACTTC
CASSPDRAGHEQYF
>TRBJ2-3|few|TRBD2|TRBV28
TGTGCCAGCAGTTTAAATGAGCTGGAGGGACTAGCGGGAGATACGCAGTATTTT
CASSLNELEGLAGDTQYF
>TRBJ2-1|.|.|TRBV12-3/TRBV12-4
TGTGCCAGCACGGGATTAGGGGCAGGGTACAATGAGCAGTTCTTC
CASTGLGAGYNEQFF
>TRBJ2-1|.|.|TRBV29-1
TGCAGCGGGGGGGACCTCAATGAGCAGTTCTTC
CSGGDLNEQFF
>TRBJ1-1|.|TRBD1|TRBV19
TGTGCCAGTAGTGCGGCCGGGACAGGGCTCCCCCCCGATGAAGCTTTCTTT
CASSAAGTGLPPDEAFF
>TRBJ1-1|.|TRBD1|TRBV7-9
TGTGCCAGCAGCATGGGACAGGGGGCGCGGGAAGCTTTCTTT
CASSMGQGAREAFF
>TRBJ2-1|.|.|TRBV7-3
TGTGCCAGCAGCTCCCTCGGGACAAAATCCTACAATGAGCAGTTCTTC
CASSSLGTKSYNEQFF
>TRBJ2-5|.|TRBD2|TRBV27
TGTGCCAGCAAGATCGGGACTAGCGTAGAGACCCAGTACTTC
CASKIGTSVETQYF
>TRBJ1-2|many|TRBD1|TRBV12-3/TRBV12-4
TGTGCCTCGGGTTGGCCAGGGGGCGAAGACACCTTC
CASGWPGGEDTF
>TRBJ2-5|.|TRBD1|TRBV7-6
TGTGCCAGCAGCTTAGGGGGACAGCCTAAGCAGACCCAGTACTTC
CASSLGGQPKQTQYF
>TRBJ2-2|few|.|TRBV10-2
TGCGCCAGCAGACAGGGATTGGCCGGGGAGCTGTTTTTT
CASRQGLAGELFF
>TRBJ2-7|few|.|TRBV18
TGTGCCAGCTCACCACCAGATACCTACGAGCAGTACTTC
CASSPPDTYEQYF
>TRBJ2-7|.|.|TRBV6-1
TGTGCCAGCAGTGAAGCTCGGGGGACTTACTCCTACGAGCAGTACTTC
CASSEARGTYSYEQYF
>TRBJ1-2|once|.|TRBV5-1
TGCGCCAGCAGCTTGGAGCTGGGTTTCGGCTATGGCTACACCTTC
CASSLELGFGYGYTF
>TRBJ2-2|.|TRBD2|TRBV15
TGTGCCACCAGCAGGCCGGGGGGCGGGGAGCTGTTTTTT
CATSRPGGGELFF
>TRBJ1-5|.|.|TRBV9
TGTGCCAGCAGCGTAGCCGGGGGAGGTCAGCCCCAGCATTTT
CASSVAGGGQPQHF
>TRBJ2-1|.|TRBD1|TRBV9
TGTGCCAGCAGCGTAGTATGGGACAGGAGGAATGAGCAGTTCTTC
CASSVVWDRRNEQFF
>TRBJ2-3|few|TRBD2|TRBV7-2
TGTGCCAGCAGCTTAATCGGGGGGGCCGCGGCAGATACGCAGTATTTT
CASSLIGGAAADTQYF
>TRBJ1-2|.|.|TRBV19
TGTGCCAGTAACCCGGCGGACGCGGAGTATGGCTACACCTTC
CASNPADAEYGYTF
>TRBJ1-1|.|.|TRBV6-2/TRBV6-3
TGTGCCAGCAGTTTCCAGATCACAGGGAGAGGCACTGAAGCTTTCTTT
CASSFQITGRGTEAFF
>TRBJ2-3|few|.|TRBV29-1
TGCAGCGTTGAAGGCGGGGATTTTAGCACAGATACGCAGTATTTT
CSVEGGDFSTDTQYF
>TRBJ2-5|.|.|TRBV27
TGTGCCAGCAGTTTATACTTCGGGGGACAGCAAGAGACCCAGTACTTC
CASSLYFGGQQETQYF
>TRBJ2-5|few|TRBD2|TRBV12-3/TRBV12-4
TGTGCCAGCAGATTCATTGCGGGGGGCCGGGCAGAGACCCAGTACTTC
CASRFIAGGRAETQYF
>TRBJ1-2|.|.|TRBV4-1
TGCGCCAGCAGCCAAGAGCGAGACGGCTACTATGGCTACACCTTC
CASSQERDGYYGYTF
>TRBJ2-1|.|TRBD2|TRBV5-1
TGCGCCAGCAGCTCGGTCCGCTTAGCGGGGGACTACAATGAGCAGTTCTTC
CASSSVRLAGDYNEQFF
>TRBJ2-1|.|.|TRBV5-5
TGTGCCAGCAGCTTAGTCCCCAGTACGACAGAAATCCAGTTCTTC
CASSLVPSTTEIQFF
>TRBJ1-4|many|TRBD1|TRBV7-9
TGTGCCAGCAGCCCGGGACAGGGGAATGAAAAACTGTTTTTT
CASSPGQGNEKLFF
>TRBJ2-1|few|.|TRBV12-3/TRBV12-4
TGTGCCAGCAGTTTGTTAGGGGAAGCGGATGAGCAGTTCTTC
CASSLLGEADEQFF
>TRBJ2-2|.|.|TRBV6-1
TGTGCCAGCAGTGAAGCGATAGCGGCATACACCGGGGAGCTGTTTTTT
CASSEAIAAYTGELFF
>TRBJ2-1|many|TRBD2|TRBV7-8
TGTGCCAGCAGCCCACGGCGGGGGGCGACTTTTAATGAGCAGTTCTTC
CASSPRRGATFNEQFF
>TRBJ2-3|.|TRBD1|TRBV6-1
TGTGCCAGCAGTCTCACCCCGGGACAGGCCCTCACAGATACGCAGTATTTT
CASSLTPGQALTDTQYF
>TRBJ1-2|.|.|TRBV13
TGTGCCAGCAGCTTAGGGTACAGGGACTATGGCTACACCTTC
CASSLGYRDYGYTF
>TRBJ1-4|many|TRBD1|TRBV28
TGTGCCAGCACACTCGAAGGACAGGGCTATGAAAAACTGTTTTTT
CASTLEGQGYEKLFF
>TRBJ2-1|.|TRBD2|TRBV27
TGTGCCAGCAGCGGACTAGCGGGGGGAGTGGATGAGCAGTTCTTC
CASSGLAGGVDEQFF
>TRBJ1-2|.|.|TRBV4-3
TGCGCCAGCAGCCTGTTGAGCGGAGCAAACTATGGCTACACCTTC
CASSLLSGANYGYTF
>TRBJ2-2|.|.|TRBV7-9
TGTGCCAGCAGCGTCCACTGGGGCACCGGGGAGCTGTTTTTT
CASSVHWGTGELFF
>TRBJ2-1|.|TRBD1|TRBV7-6
TGTGCCAGCAGTGGGGACAGACAGAGCTCCTACAATGAGCAGTTCTTC
CASSGDRQSSYNEQFF
>TRBJ1-1|.|TRBD1|TRBV27
TGTGCCAGCAGTTTATCCGGACAGGGTGGGGCTGAAGCTTTCTTT
CASSLSGQGGAEAFF